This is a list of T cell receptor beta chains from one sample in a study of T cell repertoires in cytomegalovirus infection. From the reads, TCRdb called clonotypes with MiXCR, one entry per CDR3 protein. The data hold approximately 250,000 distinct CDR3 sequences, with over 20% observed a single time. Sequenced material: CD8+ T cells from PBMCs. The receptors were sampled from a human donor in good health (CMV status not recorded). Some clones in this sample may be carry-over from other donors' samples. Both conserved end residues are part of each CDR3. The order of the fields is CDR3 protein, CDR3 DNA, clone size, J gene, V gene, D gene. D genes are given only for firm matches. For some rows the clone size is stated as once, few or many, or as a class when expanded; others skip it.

CASSSLGQGDTEAFF	TGTGCCAGCAGTTCCCTTGGACAGGGGGACACTGAAGCTTTCTTT	few	TRBJ1-1	TRBV28	TRBD1
CASSPTSGPTNEQFF	TGTGCCAGCAGTCCTACTAGCGGCCCCACCAATGAGCAGTTCTTC	NA	TRBJ2-1	TRBV7-2	TRBD2
CSASEVGATGDTQYF	TGCAGTGCTAGTGAAGTGGGGGCCACTGGAGATACGCAGTATTTT	NA	TRBJ2-3	TRBV20-1	NA
CASSLIGGAYEQYF	TGTGCCAGCAGTTTAATCGGGGGGGCCTACGAGCAGTACTTC	NA	TRBJ2-7	TRBV28	TRBD2
CASSYGQSYGYTF	TGTGCCAGCAGTTACGGACAGTCCTATGGCTACACCTTC	NA	TRBJ1-2	TRBV6-5	NA
CSARDLKRLAKNIQYF	TGCAGTGCTAGAGACCTCAAGCGCCTAGCCAAAAACATTCAGTACTTC	NA	TRBJ2-4	TRBV20-1	NA
CATRESTDTQYF	TGTGCCACCAGAGAAAGCACAGATACGCAGTATTTT	NA	TRBJ2-3	TRBV15	NA
CASGPYLGRETQYF	TGTGCTAGTGGACCCTATCTGGGTAGGGAGACCCAGTACTTC	NA	TRBJ2-5	TRBV12-5	NA
CSVETGSYEQYF	TGCAGTGTCGAGACAGGGTCCTACGAGCAGTACTTC	NA	TRBJ2-7	TRBV20-1	TRBD1
CSAVDDDRSPLHF	TGCAGTGCCGTCGATGACGATAGGTCACCCCTCCACTTT	NA	TRBJ1-6	TRBV20-1	NA
CASIQPGTGEGVETQYF	TGTGCCAGCATCCAACCCGGGACAGGGGAGGGGGTGGAGACCCAGTACTTC	many	TRBJ2-5	TRBV7-8	TRBD1
CASSVRPDYEQYF	TGCGCCAGCAGTGTTCGGCCTGACTACGAGCAGTACTTC	once	TRBJ2-7	TRBV5-1	NA
CSVGGTDYEQYF	TGCAGCGTTGGCGGTACGGACTACGAGCAGTACTTC	NA	TRBJ2-7	TRBV29-1	NA
CASSWTSGGAREQFF	TGTGCCAGCAGCTGGACTAGCGGGGGGGCCCGAGAGCAGTTCTTC	many	TRBJ2-1	TRBV7-2	TRBD2
CASSALVVRDANTGELFF	TGTGCCAGTAGTGCCCTCGTTGTGCGGGATGCGAACACCGGGGAGCTGTTTTTT	NA	TRBJ2-2	TRBV19	NA
CASSYSDTGELFF	TGTGCCAGCAGTTATTCGGACACCGGGGAGCTGTTTTTT	NA	TRBJ2-2	TRBV28	NA
CASSLRGGLEQYF	TGTGCCAGCAGCTTGAGGGGGGGGCTGGAGCAGTACTTC	few	TRBJ2-7	TRBV7-6	NA
CASSLFSGGLNEQFF	TGTGCCAGCAGCTTATTTAGCGGGGGGCTAAATGAGCAGTTCTTC	NA	TRBJ2-1	TRBV11-2	TRBD2
CASSPGLGRTNYGYTF	TGTGCCAGCTCACCAGGCCTAGGGAGAACTAACTATGGCTACACCTTC	NA	TRBJ1-2	TRBV18	NA
CASSLSGGVTDTQYF	TGTGCCAGCAGCCTAAGCGGGGGAGTCACAGATACGCAGTATTTT	many	TRBJ2-3	TRBV7-2	TRBD2
CAWSVLTADTQYF	TGTGCCTGGAGTGTATTGACGGCAGATACGCAGTATTTT	NA	TRBJ2-3	TRBV30	NA
CSASSISTGASSYNSPLHF	TGCAGTGCTAGCTCCATCTCGACAGGGGCCAGCTCCTATAATTCACCCCTCCACTTT	NA	TRBJ1-6	TRBV20-1	TRBD1